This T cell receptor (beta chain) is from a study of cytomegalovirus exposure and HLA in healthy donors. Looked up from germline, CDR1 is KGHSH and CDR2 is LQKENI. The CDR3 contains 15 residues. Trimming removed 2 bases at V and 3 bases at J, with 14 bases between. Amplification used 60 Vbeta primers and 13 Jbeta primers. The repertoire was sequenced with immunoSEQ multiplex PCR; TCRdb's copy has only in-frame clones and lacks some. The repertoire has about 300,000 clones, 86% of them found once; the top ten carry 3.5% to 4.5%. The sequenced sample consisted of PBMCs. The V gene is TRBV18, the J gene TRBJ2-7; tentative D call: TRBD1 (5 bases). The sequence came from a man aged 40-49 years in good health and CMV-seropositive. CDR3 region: CASSPVRQGNYEQYF. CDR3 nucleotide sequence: TGTGCCAGCTCACCAGTCCGGCAGGGTAACTACGAGCAGTACTTC. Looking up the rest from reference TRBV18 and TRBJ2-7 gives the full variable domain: NAGVMQNPRHLVRRRGQEARLRCSPMKGHSHVYWYRQLPEEGLKFMVYLQKENIIDESGMPKERFSAEFPKEGPSILRIQQVVRGDSAAYFCASSPVRQGNYEQYFGPGTRLTVT.